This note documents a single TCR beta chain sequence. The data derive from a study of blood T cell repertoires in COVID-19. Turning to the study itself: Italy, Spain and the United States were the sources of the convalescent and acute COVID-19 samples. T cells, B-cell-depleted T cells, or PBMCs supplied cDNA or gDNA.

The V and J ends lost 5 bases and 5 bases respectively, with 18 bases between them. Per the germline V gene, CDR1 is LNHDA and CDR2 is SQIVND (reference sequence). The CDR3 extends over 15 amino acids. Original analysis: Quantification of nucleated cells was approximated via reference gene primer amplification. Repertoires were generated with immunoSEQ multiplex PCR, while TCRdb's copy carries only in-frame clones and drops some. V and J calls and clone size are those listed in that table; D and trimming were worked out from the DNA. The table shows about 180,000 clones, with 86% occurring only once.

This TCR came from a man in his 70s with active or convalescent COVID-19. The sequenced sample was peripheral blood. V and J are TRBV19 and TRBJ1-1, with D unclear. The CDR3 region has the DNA TGTGCCAGTAGTCCACACAGAGGGATTGGGACTGAAGCTTTCTTT. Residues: CASSPHRGIGTEAFF.